This passage covers 30 T cell receptor beta chains from one sample sequenced in a study of blood T cell repertoires in COVID-19. Produced via immunoSEQ multiplex PCR; TCRdb's table is partial and in-frame only. The sample has about 220,000 clones; less than 90% are singletons. The sequencing sample was made of peripheral blood. These receptor sequences come from a man under 40 with active or convalescent COVID-19.

This clone is a singleton in its sample. This chain joins TRBV3-1 (or the pseudogene TRBV3-2) and TRBJ2-7; 7 positions agree with TRBD1. J was trimmed by 2 bases and V by 3 bases; bases with no gene match: 7. This CDR3 contains 15 residues. Germline V gene lookup returns CDR1 LGHDT and CDR2 YNNKEL (reference sequence). The CDR3 is CASSHNRDSAYEQYF. CDR3 DNA: TGTGCCAGCAGCCACAACCGGGACAGCGCCTACGAGCAGTACTTC.

The chain couples TRBV25-1 to TRBJ1-6; weak D call: TRBD1 (6 bases). V dropped 3 bases and J dropped 10 bases, with 16 bases sitting between them. The CDR3 is 15 amino acids. Per germline, CDR1 MGHDK and CDR2 SYGVNS. Here the CDR3 reads CASSEIRQDRSPLHF. The CDR3 DNA reads as TGTGCCAGCAGTGAGATTCGACAGGATCGGTCACCCCTCCACTTT.

The genes are TRBV27 and TRBJ1-5; 7 bases fit TRBD1. The V and J ends lost 5 bases and 4 bases, in that order; junction bases with no gene match: 5. Germline CDR1 and CDR2: MNHEY and SMNVEV (reference sequence). This CDR3 contains 14 residues. CDR3 protein: CASSPGQPNQPQHF. The CDR3, as DNA: TGTGCCAGCAGTCCGGGACAGCCTAATCAGCCCCAGCATTTT.

This chain uses TRBV5-5 with TRBJ2-7, with TRBD2 matching 12 bases. V trimming: 4 bases; J trimming: 3 bases; junction bases outside the gene matches: 11. Germline-derived CDR1 and CDR2 are SGHKS and YYEKEE (reference sequence). The CDR3 has 17 amino acids. The CDR3: CASSPRLAGATVYEQYF. As DNA, the CDR3 is TGTGCCAGCAGCCCACGACTAGCGGGAGCGACGGTCTACGAGCAGTACTTC.

The CDR3 region has the DNA TGTGCCAGCGGTAGCCGTGAGCAGTACTTC. Translation: CASGSREQYF. This chain links TRBV2 with TRBJ2-7; no reliable D call. The germline V gene encodes CDR1 SNHLY and CDR2 FYNNEI. V shed 8 bases and J shed 7 bases, with 9 bases lying between them. The CDR3 consists of 10 residues.

The chain links TRBV2 to TRBJ2-6; 7 positions agree with TRBD1. CDR1 SNHLY and CDR2 FYNNEI come from the germline V gene. The CDR3 has 15 residues. The trim removed 8 bases at V and 4 bases at J, leaving 8 bases unmatched. Written as DNA, the CDR3 is TGTGCCAGCCTAAAGGGGGCGACCGGGGCCAACGTCCTGACTTTC. Its protein is CASLKGATGANVLTF.

CDR3 bases: TGCGCCAGCAGCCAAGATCTGGATAGGGGGCGAGAGACCCAGTACTTC. Translating gives CASSQDLDRGRETQYF. The V and J genes are TRBV4-1 and TRBJ2-5, with 7 bases identical to TRBD1. The V gene's germline CDR1 is MGHRA and CDR2 YSYEKL. This CDR3 contains 16 residues. V gave up 0 bases and J gave up 4 bases; unmatched junction bases: 8.

CDR3 in DNA: TGTGCCAGCAGCCACTCGCGGGGGTCGTACGAGCAGTACTTC. Its protein is CASSHSRGSYEQYF. The chain carries TRBV4-2 and TRBJ2-7, with 7 bases identical to TRBD2. There are 14 residues in the CDR3. V was pared by 3 bases and J by 4 bases, with 6 bases of the junction left unmatched. Germline loops: CDR1 LGHNA, CDR2 YNFKEQ.

This chain links TRBV6-1 with TRBJ1-1; D may be TRBD1 (6 bases). CDR3 length: 14 residues. Trimming stripped 4 bases from V and 5 bases from J, with 14 bases between. Germline-derived CDR1 and CDR2 are MNHNS and SASEGT. The CDR3 here is CASSARGLGTEAFF. The CDR3 nucleotides are TGTGCCAGCAGTGCAAGGGGGTTGGGGACTGAAGCTTTCTTT.

The chain recombines TRBV5-5 with TRBJ2-7; tentative D call: TRBD1 (6 bases). Germline CDR1 reads SGHKS; CDR2 reads YYEKEE (reference sequence). The CDR3 covers 14 residues. Trimming took 3 bases from V and 3 from J, leaving 13 bases between them. Here the CDR3 DNA reads TGTGCCAGCAGCTCCCAGGGGTATCACTACGAGCAGTACTTC. Its protein is CASSSQGYHYEQYF.

The rearrangement joins TRBV4-3 to TRBJ2-4; D is perhaps TRBD2 (6 bases). Looked up from germline, CDR1 is LGHNA and CDR2 is YSLEER. The CDR3 runs to 15 residues. Trimming removed 3 bases from V and 6 bases from J, with 15 bases in between. The CDR3 reads CASSQALAGRNIQYF. The CDR3 nucleotides read TGCGCCAGCAGCCAGGCCTTGGCGGGGCGAAACATTCAGTACTTC.

The chain has TRBV21-1 and TRBJ1-5; TRBD1 is the table's D call and was not checked against the DNA. TRBV21-1 is termed a pseudogene. The length of the CDR3 is 18 residues. The CDR3 loop reads CASSKVGRWDRANQPQHF. Written as DNA, the CDR3 is TGTGCCAGCAGCAAAGTGGGTAGGTGGGACAGGGCCAATCAGCCCCAGCATTTT.

This clone was counted a few times. V usage is TRBV6-6 and J usage is TRBJ1-2, with 8 bases aligning to TRBD1. This CDR3 contains 14 residues. Germline-derived CDR1 and CDR2 are MNHNY and SVGAGI (reference sequence). Losses at the gene ends were 5 bases for V and 8 bases for J; bases not matched to a gene: 10. The CDR3 spells CASSPAGGAKGYTF. DNA of the CDR3: TGTGCCAGCAGTCCGGCAGGGGGCGCAAAGGGCTACACCTTC.

The chain uses TRBV28 and TRBJ2-1; 7 bases are shared with TRBD2. This CDR3 is built from 14 residues. The trim removed 6 bases at V and 4 bases at J, leaving 6 bases unmatched. From germline, CDR1 is MDHEN and CDR2 SYDVKM. CDR3 protein: CASSPGSGYNEQFF. CDR3 DNA sequence: TGTGCCAGCAGCCCTGGTAGCGGGTACAATGAGCAGTTCTTC.

The chain links TRBV6-4 to TRBJ1-2, with 10 bases fitting TRBD1. Germline lookup yields CDR1 MRHNA and CDR2 SNTAGT. The CDR3 is 15 residues long. V was clipped by 2 bases and J by 13 bases; unmatched bases: 13. This CDR3 reads CASSDGLEDRGSGTF. In DNA form, the CDR3 reads TGTGCCAGCAGTGACGGTTTGGAGGACAGGGGGTCGGGCACCTTC.

The V gene is TRBV10-3, the J gene TRBJ1-3; D might be TRBD1 (6 bases). The germline V gene has CDR1 ENHRY and CDR2 SYGVKD. This CDR3 has 14 amino acids. V dropped 6 bases and J dropped 1 base, with 10 bases sitting between them. CDR3 sequence reads: CAISAQGSGNTIYF. CDR3 nucleotide sequence: TGTGCCATCAGCGCACAGGGTTCTGGAAACACCATATATTTT.

J is TRBJ1-3 and V is TRBV7-2; the match to TRBD1 covers 7 bases. V trimming: 4 bases; J trimming: 4 bases; junction bases outside the gene matches: 4. The length of the CDR3 is 14 residues. Germline CDR1 and CDR2: SGHTA and FQGNSA. The CDR3 region is CASSSTGHGNTIYF. Here the CDR3 DNA reads TGTGCCAGCAGCTCGACAGGGCACGGAAACACCATATATTTT.

This sequence joins TRBV6-5 and TRBJ2-5; TRBD1 aligns across 10 bases. The CDR3 covers 15 residues. With 7 bases clipped from V and 4 bases from J, the junction kept 9 bases outside the gene matches. Germline V gene lookup returns CDR1 MNHEY and CDR2 SVGAGI. This CDR3 reads CASKDQWTGGETQYF. The CDR3 nucleotides read TGTGCCAGCAAAGACCAATGGACAGGGGGAGAGACCCAGTACTTC.

This chain uses TRBV2 with TRBJ1-1; the match to TRBD1 covers 12 bases. V dropped 7 bases and J dropped 10; count of bases not matched to a gene: 10. The length of the CDR3 is 14 residues. Germline V gene data show CDR1 as SNHLY and CDR2 as FYNNEI. The CDR3 sequence is CASTLGQGAQGAFF. DNA for the CDR3: TGTGCCAGCACCCTGGGACAGGGGGCGCAAGGAGCTTTCTTT.

The V and J genes are TRBV5-1 and TRBJ2-7; weak D call: TRBD2 (5 bases). CDR1 and CDR2 from the germline V gene are SGHRS and YFSETQ. CDR3 length: 15 residues. V was clipped by 0 bases and J by 2 bases, with 12 bases between them. The CDR3 spells CASSLALGGPYEQYF. The CDR3 region has the DNA TGCGCCAGCAGCTTGGCTCTGGGCGGGCCCTACGAGCAGTACTTC.

The V call is TRBV5-6, the J call TRBJ2-3; 9 bases line up with TRBD1. CDR1 and CDR2 (germline): SGHDT, YYEEEE. Trimming removed 2 bases from V and 2 bases from J; junction bases left unmatched: 9. This CDR3 contains 17 residues. This CDR3 reads CASSFIGTGQNTDTQYF. In DNA form, the CDR3 reads TGTGCCAGCAGCTTCATCGGGACAGGGCAAAACACAGATACGCAGTATTTT.

This clone showed up just once. This rearrangement joins TRBV6-2 or TRBV6-3 to TRBJ2-7; 7 bases fit TRBD1. J lost 2 bases, V lost 0 bases, and 4 bases had no gene match. Germline CDR1 is MNHEY and CDR2 is SVGEGT. The CDR3 sequence is 15 residues long. CDR3 in DNA: TGTGCCAGCAGTTACTCTACAGGGGAGCCCTACGAGCAGTACTTC. Encoded protein: CASSYSTGEPYEQYF.

V and J are TRBV7-2 and TRBJ2-5, with TRBD1 as a possible D gene (6 bases). Germline-derived CDR1 and CDR2 are SGHTA and FQGNSA. V shed 5 bases and J shed 4 bases, with 11 bases lying between them. There are 13 residues in the CDR3. In DNA form, the CDR3 reads TGTGCCAGCAGCGAATGGGACACAGAGACCCAGTACTTC. Translated: CASSEWDTETQYF.

Only a few counts were recorded for this clone. J is TRBJ2-7 and V is TRBV20-1; D remains unclear. The CDR3 runs 11 residues. The germline V gene encodes CDR1 DFQATT and CDR2 SNEGSKA (reference sequence). Between the trimmed V and J ends, which lost 5 bases and 3 bases, there was a span of 8 bases. This CDR3 reads CSAPQIYEQYF. The CDR3 DNA reads TGCAGTGCTCCTCAGATCTACGAGCAGTACTTC.

This sequence joins TRBV5-1 and TRBJ2-3, with D maybe TRBD1 (5 bases). CDR3 length: 15 amino acids. The V end was cut by 0 bases, the J end by 8 bases, with 16 bases between. The germline gives CDR1 SGHRS, CDR2 YFSETQ. CDR3 residues: CASSLVPSDKGTQYF. CDR3 in DNA: TGCGCCAGCAGCTTGGTCCCCTCGGACAAGGGTACGCAGTATTTT.

J is TRBJ2-3 and V is TRBV18; TRBD2 aligns across 15 bases. CDR3 length: 18 amino acids. V lost 3 bases and J lost 0; bases outside the gene matches: 4. Per the germline V gene, CDR1 is KGHSH and CDR2 is LQKENI. CDR3 residues: CASSPIGTSGGSTDTQYF. In DNA form, the CDR3 reads TGTGCCAGCTCACCGATCGGGACTAGCGGGGGGAGCACAGATACGCAGTATTTT.

CDR3 residues: CASSSHGGDTQYF. The DNA for the CDR3 is TGTGCCAGCAGTTCCCATGGAGGGGATACGCAGTATTTT. This chain links TRBV6-2 or TRBV6-3 with TRBJ2-3, with D perhaps matching TRBD2 (6 bases). Germline V gives CDR1 MNHEY, CDR2 SVGEGT. Trimming shortened V by 4 bases and J by 6 bases, and 11 bases separated the two germline ends. The CDR3 extends over 13 amino acids.

The rearrangement links TRBV30 to TRBJ1-4, with a tentative D call TRBD1 (5 bases). V lost 0 bases, J lost 9 bases, and 8 bases lay in between. The CDR3 totals 12 residues. Germline V gene lookup returns CDR1 GTSNPN and CDR2 SVGIG (reference sequence). The DNA for the CDR3 is TGTGCCTGGAGTGTACTGGACAAAAAACTGTTTTTT. Translating it yields CAWSVLDKKLFF.

V usage is TRBV21-1 and J usage is TRBJ2-1; the table's D call, TRBD2, was not checked against the DNA. TRBV21-1 is listed as a pseudogene. There are 14 residues in the CDR3. CDR3 nucleotides: TGTGCCAGCAGCAAAGGAGCTGCCTACAATGAGCAGTTCTTC. Encoded protein: CASSKGAAYNEQFF.

The rearrangement uses TRBV10-2 and TRBJ2-5; 8 positions agree with TRBD2. Germline V gives CDR1 WSHSY, CDR2 SAAADI. V dropped 6 bases and J dropped 5; count of bases not matched to a gene: 11. The CDR3 has 15 residues. The CDR3 here is CASSPPGLAAETQYF. In nucleotides, the CDR3 is TGCGCCAGCAGCCCCCCTGGACTAGCTGCCGAGACCCAGTACTTC.